These 11 T cell receptor beta chains came from one sample sequenced in a study of regulatory T cells in long-lasting Graves disease. Arm-PCR of CDR3 regions with iRepertoire HTBI primers generated TCR beta libraries. MiXCR, run by TCRdb on the multiplex PCR reads, gives a single entry per CDR3 protein. Of a few hundred thousand distinct CDR3 sequences listed, approximately 16% are singletons. The time point: newly diagnosed GD, antithyroid drugs for less than 3 months. The authors made the TCR library using RNA they extracted from PBMCs. The same specimen was also included in a second study, on T cells in Graves' hyperthyroidism and ophthalmopathy.

Material: peripheral blood mononuclear cells (PBMCs), obtained at new diagnosis, from a patient treated with antithyroid drugs. The receptors come from a young woman with Graves disease.

This clonotype was observed a few times. The chain couples TRBV5-5 to TRBJ1-5; TRBD1 aligns across 9 bases. Trimming at V came to 4 bases and at J to 0 bases, leaving 11 bases not matched to a gene. The CDR3 spans 18 residues. Germline CDR1 reads SGHKS; CDR2 reads YYEKEE (reference sequence). The CDR3 loop reads CASSPSWTGVYSNQPQHF. CDR3 coding DNA: TGTGCCAGCAGCCCATCCTGGACAGGGGTTTATAGCAATCAGCCCCAGCATTTT.

This clonotype occurred many times. The chain has TRBV28 and TRBJ2-3; D not resolved. This CDR3 contains 13 residues. Germline CDR1 is MDHEN and CDR2 is SYDVKM. V lost 2 bases and J 2 bases, leaving 5 bases between the germline ends. The CDR3 sequence is CASSLTATDTQYF. Written as DNA, the CDR3 is TGTGCCAGCAGTTTAACGGCCACAGATACGCAGTATTTT.

This clonotype has ten or more counts. V gene TRBV29-1 combines with J gene TRBJ2-7, with 9 bases identical to TRBD1. The germline CDR1 and CDR2 sequences are SQVTM and ANQGSEA. Unmatched junction bases numbered 12, after V lost 7 bases and J lost 5 bases. This CDR3 spans 14 amino acids. For the CDR3, the DNA is TGCAGCGCCGCCGCCCCGGGACAGGGCAACGAGCAGTACTTC. Protein: CSAAAPGQGNEQYF.

The V gene is TRBV7-9, the J gene TRBJ2-1; maybe TRBD2 (6 bases). V lost 1 base to trimming and J lost 5 bases, with 9 bases between them. CDR1 is SEHNR, CDR2 FQNEAQ, per germline (reference sequence). There are 14 residues in the CDR3. This CDR3 is CASSLVAVHNEQFF. DNA for the CDR3: TGTGCCAGCAGCTTAGTAGCGGTCCACAATGAGCAGTTCTTC.

This clonotype was counted ten times or more. The J gene is TRBJ2-1, the V gene TRBV7-9; a weak D match, TRBD2 (6 bases). Trimming took off 5 bases at V and 9 bases at J, with 20 bases between the two ends. Germline CDR1 reads SEHNR; CDR2 reads FQNEAQ (reference sequence). This CDR3 region has 15 residues. The DNA for the CDR3 is TGTGCCAGCAGCCCAAGACTAGGTAGTTGGGCTGAGCAGTTCTTC. It codes for CASSPRLGSWAEQFF.

This clonotype was detected only a few times. The V gene is TRBV6-1, the J gene TRBJ1-5; 10 nucleotides agree with TRBD1. V dropped 5 bases and J dropped 4; count of bases not matched to a gene: 8. CDR1 and CDR2 from the germline V gene are MNHNS and SASEGT. CDR3 length: 16 residues. The CDR3 loop reads CASSRTGGFENQPQHF. The CDR3, as DNA: TGTGCCAGCAGTCGGACAGGGGGGTTTGAGAATCAGCCCCAGCATTTT.

The chain combines TRBV29-1 with TRBJ2-1; 10 nucleotides match TRBD2. V shed 4 bases and J 1 base; nucleotides not matched to a gene: 10. CDR3 size: 17 residues. Germline assignment: CDR1 SQVTM and CDR2 ANQGSEA. CDR3 amino acids: CSVGRAGGAGSYNEQFF. The CDR3 DNA reads TGCAGCGTTGGGAGAGCGGGAGGGGCGGGATCCTACAATGAGCAGTTCTTC.

This clonotype came up a few times. The genes are TRBV27 and TRBJ2-7, with a tentative D call TRBD1 (6 bases). V lost 1 base and J lost 5, with 12 bases in between. The length of the CDR3 is 14 residues. CDR1 and CDR2 (germline): MNHEY, SMNVEV (reference sequence). The CDR3: CASSLFAGVNEQYF. In DNA form, the CDR3 reads TGTGCCAGCAGTTTATTCGCAGGGGTCAACGAGCAGTACTTC.

The rearrangement uses TRBV6-1 and TRBJ1-1, with D tentatively TRBD1 (5 bases). Germline CDR1 and CDR2: MNHNS and SASEGT. Trimming stripped 8 bases from V and 6 bases from J, with 16 bases between. There are 13 residues in the CDR3. The CDR3 here is CASAPRQTSEAFF. The CDR3 region has the DNA TGTGCCAGCGCCCCCCGACAGACCTCTGAAGCTTTCTTT.

The sample holds a few counts of this clonotype. The chain recombines TRBV14 with TRBJ2-1, with D unclear. The CDR3 runs to 13 residues. The germline V and J ends were trimmed by 1 base and 9 bases, with 10 bases remaining between them. Per the germline V gene, CDR1 is SGHDN and CDR2 is FVKESK. The CDR3: CASSQGARAEQFF. In DNA, the CDR3 is TGTGCCAGCAGCCAAGGCGCTAGGGCTGAGCAGTTCTTC.

This clonotype was observed a few times. This CDR3 reads CASSIDRSQPQHF. The CDR3 DNA is TGTGCCAGTAGTATAGATCGTTCTCAGCCCCAGCATTTT. The chain recombines TRBV19 with TRBJ1-5; D call uncertain. Trimming removed 0 bases at V and 6 bases at J, with 6 bases between. The CDR3 totals 13 residues. Germline V gene sequence: CDR1 LNHDA, CDR2 SQIVND (reference sequence).